This note documents a single T cell receptor (beta chain) sequence. Its antigen is not known. The data are from a study of CD8 T cells in Susac syndrome. The authors carried out high-throughput sequencing of TCR beta. They applied it to CD8+ and CD4+ T cells obtained from blood. CD8+ and CD4+ T cells were negatively isolated; TEMRA cells were FACS-enriched. When the RNA was reverse transcribed, random hexamers were used with an input of roughly 0.45 to 1 ug. Amplification of the TCR beta CDR3 was carried out by immunoSEQ multiplex PCR, which spanned a total of 54 Vbeta and 13 Jbeta segments. MiXCR, applied by TCRdb to the immunoSEQ multiplex PCR reads, yields one record per CDR3 protein. The sample lists about 19,000 distinct CDR3 sequences; roughly 96% were seen once. This CDR3 has 14 amino acids. Germline V CDR1 and CDR2: MDHEN, SYDVKM. V lost 3 bases to trimming and J lost 3 bases; unmatched junction nucleotides: 1.

General study results and limits: It was acknowledged in the study that its TCR sequencing and HLA analysis involved a relatively small number of individuals.

The sequencing input was CD8+ T cells from PBMCs. This receptor was identified in a human donor in good health. J is TRBJ2-2 and V is TRBV28; 7 nucleotides match TRBD1. CDR3: CASSFQGDTGELFF. For the CDR3, the DNA is TGTGCCAGCAGTTTCCAGGGGGACACCGGGGAGCTGTTTTTT.